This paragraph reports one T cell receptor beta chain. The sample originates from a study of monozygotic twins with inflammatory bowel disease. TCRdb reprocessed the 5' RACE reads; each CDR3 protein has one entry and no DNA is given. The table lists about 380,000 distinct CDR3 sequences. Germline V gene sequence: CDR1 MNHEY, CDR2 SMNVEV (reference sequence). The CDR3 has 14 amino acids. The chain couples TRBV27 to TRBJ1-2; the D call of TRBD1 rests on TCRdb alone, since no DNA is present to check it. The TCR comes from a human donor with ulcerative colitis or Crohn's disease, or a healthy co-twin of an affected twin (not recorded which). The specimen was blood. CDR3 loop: CASCWGQGCYGYTF.